The present T cell receptor beta chain was sequenced within a study of blood T cell repertoires in COVID-19. Looking at the study overall: PBMCs, B-cell-depleted T cells, or T cells were the source of the cDNA or gDNA that made up the material.

This table comes from immunoSEQ multiplex PCR, and its TCRdb copy is limited to in-frame clones, with some not included. This table holds 30,000 to 35,000 clones, approximately 89% found once. The receptor comes from a human donor in a cohort sampled during active COVID-19. The sample was peripheral blood.

CDR3 DNA: TGTGCCAGTACGCCGCGGCCCAACTATAATTCACCCCTCCACTTT. Its protein product is CASTPRPNYNSPLHF. V gene TRBV19 combines with J gene TRBJ1-6; D is unresolved. The CDR3 length is 15 residues. Trimming cost V 7 bases and J 3 bases, with 13 bases left between them. Germline V gives CDR1 LNHDA, CDR2 SQIVND (reference sequence).